This TCR beta chain was recorded in a study of T-cell memory formation after mild COVID-19. The wider study: Among the donors, TCR clusters were largely specific to each donor.

The CDR3 totals 13 residues. In germline, CDR1 is SGHTA, CDR2 FQGTGA. On this clonotype: No antigen is known for it. One junction end does not reproduce the germline sequence, and a read error may be involved.

Broader study findings: Contracting clones from day 15 to 85 showed balanced CD4/CD8; later expanders favored CD4+.

One entry per CDR3 protein results from TCRdb running MiXCR on the 5' RACE reads. This sample has 210,000 or so distinct CDR3 sequences, with about 18% found just once. The J gene is TRBJ2-7, the V gene TRBV7-3; 8 positions agree with TRBD2. The sequence was collected from an adult woman who had mild COVID-19 (a few samples of this study predate the infection). Cell type and time point are not known. Input material: PBMCs or a T cell subset sorted from them (not recorded which). The DNA for the CDR3 is TGTGCCAGCAGCTTAAATCCCGGACTAGCTATAAACTTC. It yields the protein CASSLNPGLAINF.